This record concerns one T cell receptor (beta chain) sequence. Germline V CDR1 and CDR2: MRHNA, SNTAGT. J was trimmed by 3 bases and V by 4 bases; bases with no gene match: 2. The CDR3 sequence is 14 residues long. This sample is drawn from a study of control samples from healthy donors and cancer patients. The method was immunoSEQ multiplex PCR; TCRdb's version includes in-frame clones alone and lacks a portion of them. Of around 100,000 clones listed, roughly 92% were seen once; the top ten hold around 3%. The chain employs TRBV6-4 and TRBJ2-1; TRBD2 matches at 8 bases. This TCR came from a human donor in good health. The donor label of this sample is uncertain. The sample comprised blood. This CDR3 reads CASSVSGVYNEQFF. The CDR3 nucleotides read TGTGCCAGCAGTGTTAGCGGGGTCTACAATGAGCAGTTCTTC.